This T cell receptor beta chain is from a study of blood T cell repertoires in COVID-19. In the study overall: Both acute and convalescent COVID-19 samples were obtained from the United States, Italy and Spain. The cDNA or gDNA used as material had been derived from T cells, B-cell-depleted T cells, or PBMCs.

Germline trimming cut 5 bases from V and 4 bases from J; bases unmatched to any gene: 9. The CDR3 consists of 15 residues. Germline assignment: CDR1 SGDLS and CDR2 YYNGEE. In the source study's methods: The authors estimated nucleated cell counts from reference gene primer amplification. Only in-frame clones appear in the TCRdb table, and some are missing; sequencing was by immunoSEQ multiplex PCR. V, J and clone size reflect that table, while D and trimming were determined from the DNA. The repertoire holds approximately 190,000 clones, around 80% seen once, with about an eighth in the top ten. The sample comprised peripheral blood. The TCR originated in a man in his thirties or forties with active or convalescent COVID-19. This chain joins TRBV9 and TRBJ1-3; 7 bases are shared with TRBD1. CDR3 loop: CASRPGTGAGNTIYF. CDR3 DNA: TGTGCCAGCAGACCGGGCACAGGGGCCGGAAACACCATATATTTT.